This TCR beta chain was identified during a study of T cell clones after liver transplantation. Study-level information: In this trial, immunosuppression withdrawal was attempted within 2 years of liver transplant.

Notes on this clone: What it binds is not known.

Regarding the study as a whole: Post-transplant time points were not standardized, so conclusions are preliminary.

The length of the CDR3 is 17 residues. V was clipped by 0 bases and J by 5 bases, with 19 bases between them. Some clones are missing from TCRdb's copy, which holds only in-frame ones; the method was immunoSEQ multiplex PCR. The repertoire holds approximately 68,000 clones, with about four fifths as singletons. This receptor was identified in a human donor who received a liver transplant. The chain recombines TRBV23-1 with TRBJ1-1; D is undetermined. TRBV23-1 is reported as an ORF; its role is uncertain. Sequenced here: CD4+ T cells from blood, sampled before liver transplant. The chain's CDR3 is CASSQSPPRPGLTEAFF. CDR3 sequence (DNA): TGCGCCAGCAGTCAATCGCCGCCTCGGCCCGGGTTAACTGAAGCTTTCTTT.